The rows below give T cell receptor beta chains drawn from one sample of a study of T cell responses to AZD1222 COVID-19 vaccine. TCRdb's copy holds only in-frame clones and misses some; the assay was immunoSEQ multiplex PCR. Of tens of thousands of clones listed, 90% are singletons. Source: peripheral blood, taken on day 0 of AZD1222 vaccination. The receptors were sampled from an adult in good health. The CDR3 runs from the conserved cysteine through the conserved F or W.

TRBJ2-7,TRBV10-1,CAIRGGYEQYF
TRBJ2-2,TRBV18,CASSPGGARGTGELFF
TRBJ2-5,TRBV7-3,CASSLGLAGERETQYF
TRBJ1-3,TRBV5-8,CASSSTTGVLPNTIYF
TRBJ1-4,TRBV7-9,CASSLVQGQGEKLFF
TRBJ1-4,TRBV2,CAIRRGDNEKLFF
TRBJ2-1,TRBV6-6,CASSYYHQVGEQFF
TRBJ1-4,TRBV5-1,CASSLAGQGANEKLFF
TRBJ1-1,TRBV7-2,CASSLARGTSTEAFF
TRBJ2-2,TRBV24-1,CATSDSGGVESGELFF
TRBJ2-5,TRBV11-2,CASSLVWGPQQYF
TRBJ2-1,TRBV2,CASRRGVYNEQFF
TRBJ1-5,TRBV5-6,CASSYKGSNQPQHF
TRBJ2-7,TRBV7-9,CASSPGVSEQYF
TRBJ1-4,TRBV11-2,CASSKDRGNEKLFF
TRBJ1-2,TRBV9,CASSVVEGLGYTF
TRBJ1-2,TRBV27,CASSFGQGVGYTF
TRBJ1-3,TRBV7-2,CASSMTGNTIYF
TRBJ2-2,TRBV12-5,CASGLNGAGAGELFF
TRBJ1-4,TRBV29-1,CSVGGSEGKLFF
TRBJ1-5,TRBV19,CASSISQGRSNQPQHF
TRBJ1-1,TRBV12-3/TRBV12-4,CASSPINGGEAFF
TRBJ2-7,TRBV7-9,CASSPEGDYEQYF
TRBJ1-1,TRBV27,CASSRTPEAQAFF
TRBJ1-3,TRBV3-1/TRBV3-2,CASSQDPPGRHTIYF
TRBJ1-1,TRBV19,CASRKTGNTEAFF
TRBJ1-1,TRBV29-1,CSGRQGAIAEAFF